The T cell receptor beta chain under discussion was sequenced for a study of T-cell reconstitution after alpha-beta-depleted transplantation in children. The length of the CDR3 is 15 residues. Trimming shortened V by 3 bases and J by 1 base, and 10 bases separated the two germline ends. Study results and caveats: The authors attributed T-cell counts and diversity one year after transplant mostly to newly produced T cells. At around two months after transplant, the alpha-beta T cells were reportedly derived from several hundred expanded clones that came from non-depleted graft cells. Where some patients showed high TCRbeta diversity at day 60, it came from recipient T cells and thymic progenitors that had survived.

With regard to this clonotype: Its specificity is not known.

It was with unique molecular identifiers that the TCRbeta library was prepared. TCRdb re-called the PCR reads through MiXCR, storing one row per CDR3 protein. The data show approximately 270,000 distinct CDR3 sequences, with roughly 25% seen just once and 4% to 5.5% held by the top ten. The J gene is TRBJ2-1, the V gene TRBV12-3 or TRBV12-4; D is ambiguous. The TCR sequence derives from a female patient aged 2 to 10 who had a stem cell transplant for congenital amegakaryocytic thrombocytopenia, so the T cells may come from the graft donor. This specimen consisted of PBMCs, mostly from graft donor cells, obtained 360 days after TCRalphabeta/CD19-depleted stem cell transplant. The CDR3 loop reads CASSFGRNSYNEQFF. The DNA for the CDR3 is TGTGCCAGCAGTTTTGGACGGAATTCCTACAATGAGCAGTTCTTC.